This entry lists 18 T cell receptor beta chains sequenced from one sample in a study of T-cell reconstitution after alpha-beta-depleted transplantation in children (dated by TCRdb to 2016 to 2017). The treatment or condition label, read with the paper, signifies: allogeneic hematopoietic cell transplantation with graft depleted of TCRalphabeta T cells and CD19 B cells. Receptor libraries were prepared by PCR. This sample was sequenced with an Illumina HiSeq 2500. TCR library preparation used molecular barcoding, with unique molecular identifiers applied to normalize quantification of the TCRbeta repertoire. The public reads were quality trimmed at Q25 with fastp and then assembled into clones with MiXCR by TCRdb, keeping productive beta chains. Rows with one shared CDR3 protein collapse into an entry with the most common genes and DNA. The sample table holds 65,000 to 85,000 distinct CDR3 sequences, of which approximately 11% were seen once. Of the sample, 13% falls within the top ten clones.

The starting material was PBMCs, obtained before TCRalphabeta/CD19-depleted stem cell transplant. These receptors were obtained from a boy aged 5-17 years with acute myeloid leukemia, due to receive a stem cell transplant.

Many counts were recorded for this clonotype. The chain carries TRBV12-3 or TRBV12-4 and TRBJ1-2; possible D gene TRBD1, 6 bases. Trimming left V 5 bases short and J 8 bases short, with 15 bases between. CDR3 size: 13 residues. CDR3 sequence (DNA): TGTGCCAGCAGTGATCCACGGGGGCTCGGCTACACCTTC. Encoded protein: CASSDPRGLGYTF.

In its sample, this clonotype was seen many times. The V and J genes are TRBV5-1 and TRBJ2-1; TRBD2 is a possible D gene (5 bases). The germline CDR1 and CDR2 sequences are SGHRS and YFSETQ. This CDR3 has 20 residues. The V gene lost 2 bases and the J gene lost 7 bases, with 31 bases spanning the gap. CDR3 coding DNA: TGCGCCAGCAGCTTTAGTGCCGGGATCCCTGCCTTAGCCGGGATTAATGAGCAGTTCTTC. Translated: CASSFSAGIPALAGINEQFF. Together with reference TRBV5-1 and TRBJ2-1, the CDR3 gives the full variable domain: KAGVTQTPRYLIKTRGQQVTLSCSPISGHRSVSWYQQTPGQGLQFLFEYFSETQRNKGNFPGRFSGRQFSNSRSEMNVSTLELGDSALYLCASSFSAGIPALAGINEQFFGPGTRLTVL.

In its sample, this clonotype was seen many times. The gene calls are TRBV21-1 and TRBJ1-4; the D call TRBD1 from the table was never checked on the DNA. TRBV21-1 is noted as a pseudogene. The CDR3 totals 17 residues. This chain's CDR3 is CASSKKPGWQPNEKLFF. CDR3 sequence (DNA): TGTGCCAGCAGCAAAAAACCGGGTTGGCAGCCTAATGAAAAACTGTTTTTT.

This clonotype appeared many times. This chain's CDR3 is CSANQGGGTEAFF. In DNA form, the CDR3 reads TGCAGCGCAAATCAGGGGGGGGGCACTGAAGCTTTCTTT. The rearrangement joins TRBV29-1 to TRBJ1-1; 7 bases line up with TRBD1. This CDR3 comprises 13 residues. Germline CDR1 is SQVTM and CDR2 is ANQGSEA. V shed 7 bases, J shed 4 bases, and the junction held 9 bases outside the gene matches.

This clonotype appeared many times. The chain joins TRBV12-3 or TRBV12-4 to TRBJ1-6; no firm D call. The V end lost 3 bases, the J end lost 8 bases, and 5 bases lay between the germline ends. CDR3 length: 12 residues. CDR3 region: CASSFEDSPLHF. The CDR3 nucleotides read TGTGCCAGCAGTTTCGAGGATTCACCCCTCCACTTT.

This clonotype came up many times. The chain joins TRBV27 to TRBJ2-5; TRBD1 is a possible D gene (6 bases). Trimming pared 5 bases from V and 1 base from J, leaving 23 bases between. The CDR3 is 18 residues long. CDR1 is MNHEY and CDR2 is SMNVEV in the germline V gene (reference sequence). The DNA of the CDR3 is TGTGCCAGCAGTCCCTTGACGGTTACAGGGTGGGGCCAAGAGACCCAGTACTTC. Amino acid sequence: CASSPLTVTGWGQETQYF.

This clonotype occurred many times. This chain connects TRBV6-5 to TRBJ2-5; TRBD1 is a possible D gene (6 bases). Germline V gene lookup returns CDR1 MNHEY and CDR2 SVGAGI. The ends were cut back, 0 bases at V and 5 bases at J, with 19 bases in the middle. CDR3 length: 17 amino acids. The CDR3 DNA follows: TGTGCCAGCAGTTACTCTCCCAGGGGCTTTACCCGGGAGACCCAGTACTTC. Translated: CASSYSPRGFTRETQYF.

This clonotype was counted ten times or more. The rearrangement uses TRBV10-3 and TRBJ2-7; D might be TRBD1 (5 bases). There are 13 residues in the CDR3. The V end was cut by 3 bases, the J end by 3 bases, with 9 bases between. CDR1 ENHRY and CDR2 SYGVKD come from the germline V gene. The CDR3 sequence is CAISEQTVYEQYF. CDR3 nucleotide sequence: TGTGCCATCAGTGAACAGACAGTCTACGAGCAGTACTTC.

There are many counts of this clonotype. The chain employs TRBV9 and TRBJ1-1; D remains unclear. The CDR3 contains 15 residues. Germline V lookup: CDR1 SGDLS, CDR2 YYNGEE. The germline V and J ends were trimmed by 2 bases and 2 bases, with 13 bases remaining between them. This chain's CDR3 is CASSVAEFLNTEAFF. The CDR3 region has the DNA TGTGCCAGCAGCGTTGCCGAGTTCCTTAACACTGAAGCTTTCTTT.

The chain employs TRBV2 and TRBJ2-1; 16 positions agree with TRBD2. Germline loops: CDR1 SNHLY, CDR2 FYNNEI. The V segment lost 11 bases and the J segment 1 base; nucleotides outside the gene matches: 8. The CDR3 loop spans 17 amino acids. The CDR3 region has the DNA TGTGCCCTCAGAGGGACTAGCGGGGGGGAGTCCTACAATGAGCAGTTCTTC. It specifies CALRGTSGGESYNEQFF.

This clonotype has ten or more counts. The rearrangement links TRBV27 to TRBJ2-3; D is unresolved. This CDR3 is 13 amino acids long. Trimming shortened V by 4 bases and J by 0 bases, and 5 bases separated the two germline ends. Germline lookup yields CDR1 MNHEY and CDR2 SMNVEV (reference sequence). The CDR3: CASSSLSTDTQYF. The CDR3 nucleotides are TGTGCCAGCAGTTCCCTTAGCACAGATACGCAGTATTTT.

This clonotype was picked up many times. This rearrangement joins TRBV10-1 to TRBJ1-2; D gene uncertain. The germline V gene encodes CDR1 WNHNN and CDR2 SYGVQD (reference sequence). Trimming shortened V by 0 bases and J by 13 bases, and 12 bases separated the two germline ends. The CDR3 is made up of 12 amino acids. The CDR3 nucleotides read TGCGCCAGCAGTGAGTCGGGAGAAAGGGTCACCTTC. It yields the protein CASSESGERVTF.

The table lists this clonotype with many counts. This chain links TRBV5-6 with TRBJ1-5; 10 bases are shared with TRBD1. V shed 5 bases and J 3 bases; nucleotides not matched to a gene: 5. The CDR3 has 15 residues. Germline CDR1 reads SGHDT; CDR2 reads YYEEEE. The CDR3: CASSEDRGLNQPQHF. CDR3 DNA sequence: TGTGCCAGCAGTGAAGACAGGGGGCTCAATCAGCCCCAGCATTTT.

This clonotype was recorded at least ten times. V usage is TRBV6-2 or TRBV6-3 and J usage is TRBJ2-1; 10 bases are a match to TRBD2. Germline CDR1 is MNHEY and CDR2 is SVGEGT. The J segment lost 9 bases and the V segment lost 6 bases, leaving 5 bases of the junction unmatched. The CDR3 is made up of 13 amino acids. CDR3 nucleotides: TGTGCCAGCAGGGGGACTAGCGTGCTTGAGCAGTTCTTC. This translates into CASRGTSVLEQFF.

In its sample, this clonotype was seen a few times. The chain recombines TRBV7-3 with TRBJ1-2, with D perhaps matching TRBD1 (6 bases). Germline-derived CDR1 and CDR2 are SGHTA and FQGTGA. This CDR3 contains 15 residues. Trimming shortened V by 5 bases and J by 4 bases, and 17 bases separated the two germline ends. The DNA for the CDR3 is TGTGCCAGCAGCCCCTCGACAGGCCCAATCTATGGCTACACCTTC. This gives the protein CASSPSTGPIYGYTF.

Only a few counts were recorded for this clonotype. The gene calls are TRBV6-1 and TRBJ2-1; 7 nucleotides agree with TRBD1. The CDR3 spans 19 residues. Germline V gives CDR1 MNHNS, CDR2 SASEGT. V lost 4 bases and J lost 2; bases outside the gene matches: 17. DNA of the CDR3: TGTGCCAGCAGTGCCAAACCCGGGACAGCGGATTGGACCTACAATGAGCAGTTCTTC. Translated: CASSAKPGTADWTYNEQFF.

In regard to this clonotype: A much larger clone differs from this one at a single base, so this may be a read error. V is TRBV20-1 and J is TRBJ1-5; D remains ambiguous. Germline-derived CDR1 and CDR2 are DFQATT and SNEGSKA (reference sequence). Trimming took off 6 bases at V and 7 bases at J, with 10 bases between the two ends. This CDR3 has 11 amino acids. In DNA form, the CDR3 reads TGCAGTGCCAGCGTGGGCCAGCCCCAGCATTTT. Its translation is CSASVGQPQHF.

This clonotype was found many times. This chain uses TRBV11-2 with TRBJ1-1, with D maybe TRBD1 (6 bases). Germline V gene data show CDR1 as SGHAT and CDR2 as FQNNGV. V lost 5 bases and J 1 base, leaving 14 bases between the germline ends. The CDR3 totals 15 residues. The chain's CDR3 is CASSGSGHPNTEAFF. CDR3 nucleotides: TGTGCCAGCAGCGGATCGGGACACCCGAACACTGAAGCTTTCTTT.